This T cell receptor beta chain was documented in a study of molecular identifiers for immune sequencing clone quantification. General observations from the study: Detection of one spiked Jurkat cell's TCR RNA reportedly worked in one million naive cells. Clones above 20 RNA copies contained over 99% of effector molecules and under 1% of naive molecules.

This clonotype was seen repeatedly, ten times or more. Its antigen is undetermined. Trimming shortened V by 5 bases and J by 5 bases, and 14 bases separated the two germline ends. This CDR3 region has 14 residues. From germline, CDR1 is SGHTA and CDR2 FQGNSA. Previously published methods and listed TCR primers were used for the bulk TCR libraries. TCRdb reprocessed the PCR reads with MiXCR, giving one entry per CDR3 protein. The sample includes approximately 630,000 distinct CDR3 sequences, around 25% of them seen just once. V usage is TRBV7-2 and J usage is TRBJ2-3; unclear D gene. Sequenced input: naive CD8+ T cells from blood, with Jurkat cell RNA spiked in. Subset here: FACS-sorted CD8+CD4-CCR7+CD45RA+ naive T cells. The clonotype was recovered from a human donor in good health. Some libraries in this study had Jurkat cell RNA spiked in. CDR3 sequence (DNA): TGTGCCAGCAGCCTCCGGAGCCTTGAAGATACGCAGTATTTT. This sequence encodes CASSLRSLEDTQYF.